A single sample gave rise to the 15 T cell receptor beta chains below, sequenced in a study of blood T cell repertoires in COVID-19. Method: immunoSEQ multiplex PCR; TCRdb's copy keeps in-frame clones and lacks some. The sample has fewer than 450,000 clones, 85% to 90% seen once; the top ten hold about 6%. The sample consisted of peripheral blood. The receptors here all came from a woman aged 45 to 65 with COVID-19, enrolled during active disease.

The chain carries TRBV7-3 and TRBJ2-2, with 10 positions matching TRBD2. Trimming took 5 bases from V and 0 from J; bases not matched to a gene: 6. The CDR3 consists of 17 residues. Germline V gene data show CDR1 as SGHTA and CDR2 as FQGTGA. CDR3 amino acids: CASSKLSGRANTGELFF. The CDR3 coding sequence is TGTGCCAGCAGCAAATTGAGCGGGAGGGCGAACACCGGGGAGCTGTTTTTT.

V is TRBV27 and J is TRBJ2-1; no definite D call. The CDR3 consists of 13 residues. Germline V gene data show CDR1 as MNHEY and CDR2 as SMNVEV (reference sequence). The ends were cut back, 5 bases at V and 0 bases at J, with 5 bases in the middle. CDR3 nucleotides: TGTGCCAGCAGTATTAGCTCCTACAATGAGCAGTTCTTC. This encodes CASSISSYNEQFF.

This chain connects TRBV11-3 to TRBJ2-3; D is ambiguous. V dropped 3 bases and J dropped 0 bases, with 10 bases sitting between them. Germline values: CDR1 SGHNT, CDR2 YENEEA. The length of the CDR3 is 15 residues. The CDR3 sequence is CASSFSAVSTDTQYF. CDR3 in DNA: TGTGCCAGCAGCTTTTCGGCGGTGAGCACAGATACGCAGTATTTT.

This clone was counted a few times. V and J are TRBV30 and TRBJ1-2, with TRBD1 as a possible D gene (6 bases). CDR3 length: 13 residues. Trimming pared 2 bases from V and 4 bases from J, leaving 11 bases between. Germline V gene data show CDR1 as GTSNPN and CDR2 as SVGIG (reference sequence). The CDR3 loop is CAWSSGGSYGYTF. For the CDR3, the DNA is TGTGCCTGGAGTTCTGGGGGCTCCTATGGCTACACCTTC.

The chain carries TRBV3-1 (or the pseudogene TRBV3-2) and TRBJ2-7; D not resolved. CDR1 is LGHDT and CDR2 is YNNKEL in the germline V gene (reference sequence). Trimming left V 1 base short and J 5 bases short, with 6 bases between. The CDR3 loop spans 12 amino acids. The CDR3 spells CASSQARDEQYF. CDR3 sequence (DNA): TGTGCCAGCAGCCAAGCGAGAGACGAGCAGTACTTC.

The CDR3 is CASSSHWSSGTLNEQFF. The CDR3 coding sequence is TGCGCCAGCAGCTCCCACTGGTCCAGCGGGACTCTCAATGAGCAGTTCTTC. The chain combines TRBV5-1 with TRBJ2-1, with TRBD2 matching over 7 bases. Losses at the gene ends were 3 bases for V and 6 bases for J; bases not matched to a gene: 15. Germline loops: CDR1 SGHRS, CDR2 YFSETQ. This CDR3 region has 17 residues. Using reference TRBV5-1 and TRBJ2-1 for the parts outside the CDR3, the full variable domain is KAGVTQTPRYLIKTRGQQVTLSCSPISGHRSVSWYQQTPGQGLQFLFEYFSETQRNKGNFPGRFSGRQFSNSRSEMNVSTLELGDSALYLCASSSHWSSGTLNEQFFGPGTRLTVL.

V gene TRBV7-6 combines with J gene TRBJ2-7; TRBD1 matches 11 bases. Germline V gene sequence: CDR1 SGHVS, CDR2 FNYEAQ. Trimming removed 3 bases from V and 4 bases from J; junction bases left unmatched: 5. CDR3 length equals 15 residues. DNA for the CDR3: TGTGCCAGCAGCTTGTTGGGGACAGGGGGTTACGAGCAGTACTTC. Translation gives CASSLLGTGGYEQYF.

The chain is built from TRBV14 and TRBJ1-3; no clear D. V lost 0 bases and J lost 0, with 6 bases in between. CDR1 SGHDN and CDR2 FVKESK come from the germline V gene. The CDR3 is made up of 15 amino acids. The CDR3 DNA reads as TGTGCCAGCAGCCAAGATTACGGCTCTGGAAACACCATATATTTT. Translated, it gives CASSQDYGSGNTIYF.

The chain links TRBV11-3 to TRBJ1-1, with no clear D. The germline gives CDR1 SGHNT, CDR2 YENEEA. Trimming cost V 1 base and J 4 bases, with 13 bases left between them. The CDR3 length is 15 residues. The CDR3, as DNA: TGTGCCAGCAGCTTAGGGGAGGGTTTTGGCACTGAAGCTTTCTTT. Translating gives CASSLGEGFGTEAFF.

The chain joins TRBV5-1 to TRBJ2-7, with 7 bases fitting TRBD2. Germline lookup yields CDR1 SGHRS and CDR2 YFSETQ. The length of the CDR3 is 15 residues. Trimming at V came to 0 bases and at J to 5 bases, leaving 8 bases not matched to a gene. CDR3 region: CASSLAVERGNEQYF. The CDR3 bases are TGCGCCAGCAGCTTGGCCGTTGAGCGGGGAAACGAGCAGTACTTC.

The chain employs TRBV10-3 and TRBJ1-5; D possibly corresponds to TRBD1 (5 bases). Germline CDR1 and CDR2: ENHRY and SYGVKD. There are 15 residues in the CDR3. Trimming removed 4 bases at V and 4 bases at J, with 14 bases between. The CDR3 here is CAISATDTLNQPQHF. CDR3 coding DNA: TGTGCCATCAGTGCCACGGACACTCTTAATCAGCCCCAGCATTTT.

Notes on this clone: The sample carries other DNA sequences with the same CDR3. V is TRBV29-1 and J is TRBJ2-7; 7 nucleotides line up with TRBD1. J was trimmed by 1 base and V by 0 bases; bases with no gene match: 3. This CDR3 comprises 14 residues. Looked up from germline, CDR1 is SQVTM and CDR2 is ANQGSEA. The CDR3 here is CSVEDPDRSYEQYF. The CDR3, as DNA: TGCAGCGTTGAAGATCCGGACAGGTCCTACGAGCAGTACTTC.

The chain carries TRBV11-2 and TRBJ1-1, with D perhaps matching TRBD1 (5 bases). Germline-derived CDR1 and CDR2 are SGHAT and FQNNGV. This CDR3 region has 15 residues. Between the trimmed V and J ends, which lost 1 base and 5 bases, there was a span of 14 bases. The CDR3 reads CASSLGQGIGTEAFF. The CDR3 DNA is TGTGCCAGCAGCTTAGGTCAGGGTATTGGGACTGAAGCTTTCTTT.

Written as DNA, the CDR3 is TGTGCCAGTAAGGCAGGTCCTGGGGCCAACGTCCTGACTTTC. Translation: CASKAGPGANVLTF. The V gene is TRBV19, the J gene TRBJ2-6; D is uncertain. V was cut by 7 bases and J by 2 bases, with 9 bases left in between. CDR1 and CDR2 (germline): LNHDA, SQIVND (reference sequence). The CDR3 covers 14 residues.

The chain is built from TRBV7-9 and TRBJ2-3; D not resolved. Germline V gene lookup returns CDR1 SEHNR and CDR2 FQNEAQ (reference sequence). The CDR3 has 14 amino acids. The V end lost 1 base, the J end lost 0 bases, and 5 bases lay between the germline ends. The CDR3 region is CASSLDSSTDTQYF. Here the CDR3 DNA reads TGTGCCAGCAGCTTAGACTCGAGCACAGATACGCAGTATTTT.